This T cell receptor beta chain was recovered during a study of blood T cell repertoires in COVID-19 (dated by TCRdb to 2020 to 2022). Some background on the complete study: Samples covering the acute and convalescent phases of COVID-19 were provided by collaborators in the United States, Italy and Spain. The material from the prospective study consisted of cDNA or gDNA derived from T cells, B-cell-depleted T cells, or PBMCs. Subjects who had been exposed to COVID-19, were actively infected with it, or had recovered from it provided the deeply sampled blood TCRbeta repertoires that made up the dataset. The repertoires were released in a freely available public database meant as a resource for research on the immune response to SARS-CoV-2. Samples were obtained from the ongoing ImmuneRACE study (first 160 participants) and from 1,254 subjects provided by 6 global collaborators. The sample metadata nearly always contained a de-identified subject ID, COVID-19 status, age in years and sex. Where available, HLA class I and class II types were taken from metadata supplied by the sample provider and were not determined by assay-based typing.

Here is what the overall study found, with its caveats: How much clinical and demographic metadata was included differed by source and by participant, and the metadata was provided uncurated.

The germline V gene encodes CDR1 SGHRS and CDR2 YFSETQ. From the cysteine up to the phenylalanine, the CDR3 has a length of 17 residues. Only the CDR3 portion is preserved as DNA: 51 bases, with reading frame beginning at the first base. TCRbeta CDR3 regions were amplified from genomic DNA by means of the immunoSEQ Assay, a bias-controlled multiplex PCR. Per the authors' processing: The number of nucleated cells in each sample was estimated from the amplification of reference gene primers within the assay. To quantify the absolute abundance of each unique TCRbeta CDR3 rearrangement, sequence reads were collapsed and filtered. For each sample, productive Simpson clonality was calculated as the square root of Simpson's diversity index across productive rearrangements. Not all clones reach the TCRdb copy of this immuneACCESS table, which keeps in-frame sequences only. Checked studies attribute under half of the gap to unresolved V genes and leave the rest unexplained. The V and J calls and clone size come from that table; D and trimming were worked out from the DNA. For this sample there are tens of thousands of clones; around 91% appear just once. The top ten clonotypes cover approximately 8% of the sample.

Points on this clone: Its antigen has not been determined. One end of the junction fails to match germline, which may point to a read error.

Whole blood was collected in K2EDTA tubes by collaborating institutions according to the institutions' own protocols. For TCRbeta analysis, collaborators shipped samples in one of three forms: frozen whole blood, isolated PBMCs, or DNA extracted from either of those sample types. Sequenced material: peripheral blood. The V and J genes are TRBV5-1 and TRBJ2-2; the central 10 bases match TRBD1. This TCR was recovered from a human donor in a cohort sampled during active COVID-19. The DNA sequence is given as TGCGCCAGCAGCTCCTTGCGACAGGGGGCACGACACCGGGGAGCTGTTTTT. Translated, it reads CASSSLRQGARHRGAVF.